A single sample gave rise to the 21 T cell receptor beta chains below, sequenced in a study of vaccination and CD4 T cells after COVID-19. Cultured CD4+ T cell DNA underwent sequencing with the Oncomine TCR Beta short-read assay. Genomic DNA from cultured CD4+ T cells was extracted. TCRdb fed the PCR reads into MiXCR, producing one record per CDR3 protein. The sample lists about 9,400 distinct CDR3 sequences, roughly 32% seen once, with 22% in the top ten. The antigens of these receptors remain unknown. The sample's treatment: approximately nine-day PBMC culture with coronavirus spike peptide pools or control peptides (ViraFEST assay). Gathered ahead of the COVID-19 pandemic (2011-2018) were the CD4+ T cells of the unexposed donor. The sample consisted of CD4+ T cells from blood, cultured in vitro. These receptors came from a human donor in good health.

In nucleotides, the CDR3 is TGTGCCAGCAGCCCCCTCAACACTGAAGCTTTCTTT. It yields the protein CASSPLNTEAFF. The chain has TRBV7-9 and TRBJ1-1, with unresolved D. Trimming cost V 5 bases and J 2 bases, with 6 bases left between them. CDR3 length: 12 residues. Germline CDR1 reads SEHNR; CDR2 reads FQNEAQ (reference sequence).

The CDR3 reads CASSQDLCQPQHF. CDR3 bases: TGTGCCAGCAGCCAAGATCTATGCCAGCCCCAGCATTTT. V gene TRBV3-1 combines with J gene TRBJ1-5; D is unresolved. Germline CDR1 and CDR2: LGHDT and YNNKEL (reference sequence). V gave up 0 bases and J gave up 7 bases, with 7 bases separating them. This CDR3 is 13 amino acids long.

The chain couples TRBV5-1 to TRBJ2-2, with D perhaps TRBD2 (5 bases). From germline, CDR1 is SGHRS and CDR2 YFSETQ. Between the trimmed V and J ends, which lost 0 bases and 6 bases, there was a span of 9 bases. This CDR3 is 14 amino acids long. Written as DNA, the CDR3 is TGCGCCAGCAGCTTGGATTGGGGAGCCGGGGAGCTGTTTTTT. It is translated as CASSLDWGAGELFF.

The genes are TRBV19 and TRBJ2-3; TRBD2 matches at 15 bases. CDR3 length equals 17 residues. With V trimmed by 7 bases and J by 6 bases, 11 bases remained unmatched. The V gene's germline CDR1 is LNHDA and CDR2 SQIVND (reference sequence). CDR3 bases: TGTGCCAGTACCCGAGCGGGACTAGCGGGAGGAGGGGATACGCAGTATTTT. This codes for CASTRAGLAGGGDTQYF. The full variable domain, with the rest looked up from reference TRBV19 and TRBJ2-3, is DGGITQSPKYLFRKEGQNVTLSCEQNLNHDAMYWYRQDPGQGLRLIYYSQIVNDFQKGDIAEGYSVSREKKESFPLTVTSAQKNPTAFYLCASTRAGLAGGGDTQYFGPGTRLTVL.

A few counts support this clonotype. The rearrangement links TRBV2 to TRBJ2-5; D may be TRBD2 (5 bases). This CDR3 comprises 13 residues. The ends were cut back, 4 bases at V and 0 bases at J, with 6 bases in the middle. Germline assignment: CDR1 SNHLY and CDR2 FYNNEI. As DNA, the CDR3 is TGTGCCAGCAGTGGGGAGTACCAAGAGACCCAGTACTTC. Amino acid sequence: CASSGEYQETQYF.

The chain carries TRBV25-1 and TRBJ1-3; D unclear. The germline CDR1 and CDR2 sequences are MGHDK and SYGVNS. The CDR3 loop spans 14 amino acids. V gave up 4 bases and J gave up 0 bases, with 7 bases separating them. DNA of the CDR3: TGTGCCAGCAGTGCGGTTAGCTCTGGAAACACCATATATTTT. Protein sequence: CASSAVSSGNTIYF.

V gene TRBV27 combines with J gene TRBJ1-1; D uncertain. This CDR3 spans 14 amino acids. V lost 3 bases and J 0 bases, leaving 8 bases between the germline ends. Per germline, CDR1 MNHEY and CDR2 SMNVEV (reference sequence). The CDR3 sequence is CASSFNSLNTEAFF. The CDR3 DNA is TGTGCCAGCAGTTTCAACAGCCTGAACACTGAAGCTTTCTTT.

The V call is TRBV6-5, the J call TRBJ2-7; D ambiguous. The CDR3 is made up of 15 amino acids. Germline CDR1 is MNHEY and CDR2 is SVGAGI. Between the trimmed V and J ends, which lost 0 bases and 2 bases, there was a span of 11 bases. The CDR3 coding sequence is TGTGCCAGCAGTTACTCGTTCACTAAACCCTACGAGCAGTACTTC. Protein product: CASSYSFTKPYEQYF.

The chain couples TRBV2 to TRBJ2-3, with 7 bases aligning to TRBD1. This CDR3 has 13 amino acids. Germline V gives CDR1 SNHLY, CDR2 FYNNEI. V lost 7 bases, J lost 9 bases, and 10 bases stayed unmatched. DNA for the CDR3: TGTGCCAGCACCCGCCTACAGGGGATAACGCAGTATTTT. Protein product: CASTRLQGITQYF. The complete variable domain, with remaining parts taken from reference TRBV2 and TRBJ2-3, reads EPEVTQTPSHQVTQMGQEVILRCVPISNHLYFYWYRQILGQKVEFLVSFYNNEISEKSEIFDDQFSVERPDGSNFTLKIRSTKLEDSAMYFCASTRLQGITQYFGPGTRLTVL.

This clonotype was counted between two and nine times. The V gene is TRBV10-3, the J gene TRBJ2-3; 9 bases align to TRBD2. Per the germline V gene, CDR1 is ENHRY and CDR2 is SYGVKD. The CDR3 runs to 15 residues. V lost 11 bases to trimming and J lost 3 bases; unmatched junction nucleotides: 12. CDR3 loop: CASGASGRSTDTQYF. The CDR3, as DNA: TGTGCCTCCGGGGCGAGCGGGAGGAGTACAGATACGCAGTATTTT.

The CDR3 sequence is CASSRSSGASYEQYF. CDR3 coding DNA: TGTGCCAGCAGCCGGAGCAGCGGGGCCTCCTACGAGCAGTACTTC. This sequence joins TRBV27 and TRBJ2-7; 7 bases are shared with TRBD2. CDR3 length equals 15 residues. The V and J ends lost 6 bases and 0 bases, in that order; junction bases with no gene match: 8. Germline CDR1 and CDR2: MNHEY and SMNVEV (reference sequence).

V is TRBV7-2 and J is TRBJ1-5; possible D gene TRBD1, 5 bases. Deletions cut 0 bases from V and 6 bases from J, with 9 bases between. The CDR3 is 14 amino acids. Per germline, CDR1 SGHTA and CDR2 FQGNSA. CDR3 in amino acids: CASSLAPGGQPQHF. DNA of the CDR3: TGTGCCAGCAGCTTAGCTCCGGGGGGTCAGCCCCAGCATTTT.

As to this clonotype: An end of the junction differs from the germline gene, which may be a read error. This rearrangement joins TRBV2 to TRBJ2-7, with D perhaps matching TRBD2 (6 bases). CDR3 length equals 13 residues. The germline V gene encodes CDR1 SNHLY and CDR2 FYNNEI. The CDR3: CAGSRDLKYEQYF. As DNA, the CDR3 is TGTGCCGGCAGCCGGGACTTAAAGTACGAGCAGTACTTC.

This clonotype has a handful of counts. V usage is TRBV12-3 or TRBV12-4 and J usage is TRBJ1-5; 8 bases agree with TRBD1. This CDR3 has 14 amino acids. Unmatched junction bases numbered 4, after V lost 3 bases and J lost 6 bases. The CDR3 loop is CASSLQGAVQPQHF. The CDR3 region has the DNA TGTGCCAGCAGTTTGCAGGGGGCGGTTCAGCCCCAGCATTTT.

The chain is built from TRBV29-1 and TRBJ2-4, with D perhaps matching TRBD1 (7 bases). This CDR3 is 11 amino acids long. Trimming took 5 bases from V and 10 from J, leaving 12 bases between them. Germline V lookup: CDR1 SQVTM, CDR2 ANQGSEA. The CDR3, as DNA: TGCAGCGTTCAGGGGGGCGGGATTCAGTACTTC. It encodes CSVQGGGIQYF.

There are a few counts of this clonotype. V and J are TRBV14 and TRBJ1-2; D not certain. The CDR3 contains 15 residues. CDR1 is SGHDN and CDR2 is FVKESK in the germline V gene. With 0 bases removed from V and 3 bases from J, the gap between germline ends came to 11 bases. CDR3 in DNA: TGTGCCAGCAGCCAAGATCTTCAGGTCGACTATGGCTACACCTTC. Protein: CASSQDLQVDYGYTF.

The V gene is TRBV15, the J gene TRBJ2-7; D possibly uses TRBD1 or TRBD2 (5 bases each). Trimming shortened V by 5 bases and J by 4 bases, and 18 bases separated the two germline ends. CDR1 LNHNV and CDR2 YYDKDF come from the germline V gene (reference sequence). The CDR3 is 15 residues long. The CDR3 reads CATSPLGGALYEQYF. The CDR3 DNA follows: TGTGCCACCAGCCCACTTGGGGGTGCCCTTTACGAGCAGTACTTC. The full variable domain, completed using reference TRBV15 and TRBJ2-7, is DAMVIQNPRYQVTQFGKPVTLSCSQTLNHNVMYWYQQKSSQAPKLLFHYYDKDFNNEADTPDNFQSRRPNTSFCFLDIRSPGLGDTAMYLCATSPLGGALYEQYFGPGTRLTVT.

This clonotype occurred a few times. The chain uses TRBV11-1 and TRBJ1-2; 9 nucleotides align to TRBD1. CDR3 length: 14 amino acids. Germline CDR1 and CDR2: SGHAT and FQDESV (reference sequence). Germline trimming cut 5 bases from V and 7 bases from J; bases unmatched to any gene: 8. CDR3 protein: CASSSRDRVAGYTF. The CDR3 nucleotides are TGTGCCAGCAGCAGCCGGGACAGGGTGGCTGGCTACACCTTC.

The V call is TRBV24-1, the J call TRBJ2-1, with unresolved D. With 3 bases removed from V and 9 bases from J, the gap between germline ends came to 8 bases. CDR1 is KGHDR and CDR2 is SFDVKD in the germline V gene. This CDR3 region has 12 residues. The CDR3 sequence is CATSDRSGEQFF. The CDR3 bases are TGTGCCACCAGTGATAGATCGGGTGAGCAGTTCTTC.

This sequence joins TRBV2 and TRBJ2-7; D not resolved. Germline V lookup: CDR1 SNHLY, CDR2 FYNNEI. This CDR3 spans 15 amino acids. V was trimmed by 7 bases and J by 0 bases, leaving 16 bases between them. The CDR3 DNA reads TGTGCCAGCACTCCGTTAGGCGGTTACTCCTACGAGCAGTACTTC. This sequence encodes CASTPLGGYSYEQYF.

The CDR3 sequence is CASSETGSDSPLHF. In DNA form, the CDR3 reads TGTGCCAGCAGTGAAACTGGGTCGGATTCACCCCTCCACTTT. The chain recombines TRBV6-1 with TRBJ1-6; D unclear. V was clipped by 2 bases and J by 8 bases, with 10 bases between them. The CDR3 consists of 14 residues. The germline V gene has CDR1 MNHNS and CDR2 SASEGT.